This T cell receptor beta chain was retrieved from a study of cytomegalovirus exposure and HLA in healthy donors (TCRdb year 2017). For the wider study: In an earlier analysis of some 550 of the donors, about 270 Gb of sequence data and 117 million unique TCR beta sequences from 180 million or so T cells were reported. An early release covering 550 to 700 HLA-typed donors comprised 250 to 350 gigabases of sequencing data and tens of millions of unique TCR sequences. Among the approximately 430 genotyped donors, around 81% belonged to the genetic ancestry cluster associated with self-reported Caucasian donors. The study was designed to test whether signatures of past pathogen exposure could be identified by cataloging public T cell receptors. The T cell repertoires of some 670 subjects were profiled by immunosequencing and related to cytomegalovirus serostatus. A separate validation cohort of about 110 different subjects was used in addition to the roughly 640-subject first cohort. To predict cytomegalovirus infection status, the study combined high-throughput TCR immunosequencing, statistical association of individual TCRs with disease status, and machine learning. A later analysis re-analyzed previously published TCR beta repertoires from roughly 600 donors and added high-resolution HLA genotyping to study TCR occurrence patterns. The later analysis used no new phenotypic data to find candidate immune exposures, relying instead on TCR beta sequences and their occurrence across donors. An earlier analysis of about 600 of the donors used high-throughput TCR beta sequencing to judge whether each TCR beta V gene segment behaved as functional or pseudogenic. Alongside the repertoire data, information on donor age, sex, ethnicity and CMV serostatus was compiled. In a later genetic analysis, genome-wide SNP genotypes for about three fifths of the 666 donors were used, and that subset was treated as a discovery cohort. Every discovery cohort repertoire had been produced on one sequencing platform. HLA typing included class I and class II loci at four-digit resolution. The number of typed donors differed by locus: about 629-630 for A, B, C, DRB1 and DQB1; some 540 for DQA1; approximately 610 for DPA1; and around 470 for DPB1. Because of strong linkage in the cohort, five DR-DQ haplotypes were treated as single units for association and clustering. On average, about 200,000 unique TCR beta nucleotide sequences were sequenced per donor among about 400 genotyped donors of the cohort, with 15% to 20% of those sequences being non-productive. What the research found in general, with its limitations: The authors suggested that the approach could potentially be extended to other disease states and immunological phenotypes. A few of the identified cytomegalovirus-associated TCR beta chains were confirmed in vitro to be specific for cytomegalovirus antigens. When HLA alleles, especially DR and DQ, strongly co-occurred, attributing TCR associations to individual alleles was difficult. Most TCR sequences were observed very rarely across donors, whereas some public TCRs were present in many individuals. An association between a missense DCLRE1C variant and V-gene and J-gene trimming of TCR beta chains was found in a later genetic analysis and replicated in an independent cohort. Cytomegalovirus status was reported to be diagnosed by the classifier with high specificity and sensitivity in both the original and validation cohorts. In a later analysis, several top co-occurrence clusters were reported to appear linked to parvovirus B19, influenza, CMV and Epstein-Barr virus. Most CMV-associated TCR beta chains appeared to be HLA-restricted in a later analysis, and the HLA associations seemed to be driven largely by CMV exposure. The study gave a list of around 170 TCR beta chains associated with cytomegalovirus. Presence/absence analyses assumed roughly uniform sequencing depth across donors, an assumption that may not hold. Specific HLA alleles were associated with over 15,000 TCR beta sequences at a false discovery rate of 0.05 in a later analysis. A later genetic analysis reported fewer N-insertions in productive TCRs among donors in an Asian-associated ancestry cluster than the approximately 700-donor mean. According to a later analysis, TCR association rates differed among HLA loci, with DRB1 alleles showing the most associated TCRs and HLA-C alleles showing the fewest. This cohort had only TCR beta chains sequenced, and the lack of alpha or paired-chain data limited which features could be detected. Some IMGT-functional V segments, including TRBV6-2 and TRBV6-3, could not be distinguished by the 87-base-pair reads and were therefore excluded. The earlier analysis of some 540 of the donors excluded roughly 16 rarely observed V segments, including chromosome 9 orphons, because counts were too low. Linkage disequilibrium might explain the correlated functional status among segregating V segments, but an unknown experimental factor could not be excluded. A group of highly shared sequence variants was considered likely to be a technical artifact of the sequencing pipeline. A further reported finding was that TCR beta sequences accurately predicted the HLA-A and HLA-B alleles for most subjects in the first cohort. In a later analysis, HLA-associated TCR beta chains were found to be more clonally expanded and to have lower generation probabilities than equally common non-associated chains. Broadly in line with IMGT annotations, most TCR beta V segments showed up in productive rearrangements about 87% or about 30% of the time in an earlier analysis of about 500 of the donors. HLA typing was unavailable for some donors at each locus, so association tests used only the typed subset. CMV serostatus was the only immune exposure information available for the cohort.

This clone was detected a few times. Its recognized antigen is unknown. Per-base qualities were not stored, and no clone one base away is much larger. Trimming at the junction amounts to 6 bases on V and 2 bases on J, and the germline ends lie 29 bases apart. CDR1 and CDR2 were assigned from the germline V gene (reference sequence) as SEHNR and FQNEAQ. There are 19 amino acids in the CDR3, from cysteine to phenylalanine inclusive. Only the CDR3 region is kept as DNA, spanning 57 bases read in frame from base 1. The library was prepared using the immunoSEQ multiplex PCR assay. For the multiplex PCR, a mixture combining 60 forward primers for TCR Vbeta segments and 13 reverse primers for TCR Jbeta segments was used. Amplification of the CDR3 region of rearranged TCR beta genes was performed with a multiplex PCR assay on genomic DNA. Amplified TCR beta libraries were sequenced as 87-base-pair reads on the Illumina HiSeq System. As for the original processing: Across the 700 or so repertoires, a later analysis counted approximately 83 million unique TCR beta chains, some 11 million of which were shared by at least two donors. Raw reads were error-corrected and collapsed into unique sequences with a nearest-neighbor algorithm that merged closely related sequences to remove PCR and sequencing errors. Alignment of CDR3 sequences to IMGT reference sequences was used to assign V, D and J gene segments. For a sequence to be retained, a match of at least six nucleotides to both a V gene segment and a J gene segment was required. Rearrangements were classified as productive when the CDR3 lacked stop codons and remained in frame with V and J, and all other rearrangements were classified as non-productive. Following IMGT convention, CDR3 was defined as the stretch from the second conserved V-encoded cysteine to the conserved J-encoded phenylalanine. The earlier analysis of 450 to 750 of the donors excluded any sequence lacking an unambiguous match to a single V gene segment. An earlier analysis of about 600 of the donors called V segments functional above 56.7% productive rearrangements and segregating when the between-donor standard deviation exceeded 5%. A statistical classification framework was built for diagnosing cytomegalovirus status from the catalog of TCR beta chain sequences. V and J gene assignment, in a later analysis, came from comparing TCR nucleotide sequences with IMGT/GENE-DB human TR gene sequences. A later analysis assigned CDR3 sequences and most-parsimonious VDJ recombination scenarios with the TCRdist pipeline. In a later analysis, each TCR beta chain was defined by its CDR3 amino acid sequence together with its V-gene family, and reads without a unique V-gene family were excluded. In a later analysis, approximately 640 highly shared, low-generation-probability nucleotide sequences were removed to address suspected cross-contamination and a sequencing artifact. For each public chain, a later analysis derived a clonal expansion index from normalized ranks of inferred template counts within each repertoire. In a later analysis, generation probabilities were computed with a VDJ recombination model fitted to out-of-frame rearrangements, and the resulting probabilities were checked against IGoR. Hypergeometric tests were used in a later analysis to score TCR-TCR, TCR-HLA and TCR-CMV co-occurrence, with a repertoire-size bias correction applied to the TCR pairs. A later analysis estimated false discovery rates by permuting HLA or CMV assignments 20 times. In a later analysis, co-occurring TCRs were grouped with DBSCAN, and TCRdist sequence similarity was added when clustering was performed within HLA-allele-positive subsets. For co-occurrence clustering, repertoires with fewer than 30,000 or more than 120,000 public chains were excluded, along with five or six repertoires with anomalous nucleotide sharing. The table comes from immuneACCESS by way of TCRdb, which keeps in-frame sequences with V and J called. Part of the clones is missing from these tables; in studies checked, under half for an unresolved V gene and the rest for unknown reasons. The DNA was the basis for D and trimming; V, J and clone size are from that table. In this sample the table shows 200,000 to 250,000 clones, roughly 90% of which occur a single time. The ten largest clones capture roughly 1% of the sample.

In total, roughly 710 healthy bone marrow donors made up the cohort. Cohort members were all nominally healthy when sampled, although unrecorded immune exposures were likely present. The donor was CMV seronegative and was included in the group of hundreds of seronegative cohort members. Every donor gave a peripheral blood sample, and the peripheral blood mononuclear cells from that sample were used for TCR beta sequencing. The Qiagen DNeasy Blood Extraction Kit was used to extract genomic DNA from the blood cell samples. The TCR originated in a woman aged 18-29 years in good health and CMV-seronegative. The source material was PBMCs. The rearranged chain carries TRBV7-9 and TRBJ2-7; 6 matching bases give a weak D call of TRBD1. The DNA sequence is given as TGTGCCAGCAGTGGCCGCGGTGGACAGCAGGGCCGATTCGCCTACGAGCAGTACTTC. The encoded protein is CASSGRGGQQGRFAYEQYF. Beyond the CDR3, the reference TRBV7-9 and TRBJ2-7 genes provide the residues; the full variable domain reads: DTGVSQNPRHKITKRGQNVTFRCDPISEHNRLYWYRQTLGQGPEFLTYFQNEAQLEKSRLLSDRFSAERPKGSFSTLEIQRTEQGDSAMYLCASSGRGGQQGRFAYEQYFGPGTRLTVT.